This T cell receptor (beta chain) is from a study of cytomegalovirus exposure and HLA in healthy donors. 13 Jbeta primers and 60 Vbeta primers were used for the PCR. In the authors' methods: A follow-up analysis tallied tens of millions of unique TCR beta chains, roughly 9.9 million shared. TCRdb keeps only in-frame clones here, not all; method: immunoSEQ multiplex PCR. D and trimming were read from the DNA, whereas the V and J calls and clone size are those reported in that table. The table records under 150,000 clones, nearly 65% of them present only once. Study-wide points: A further, later analysis showed that HLA-associated TCR beta chains (compared with equally common others) were more clonally expanded. A later analysis linked a missense DCLRE1C variant to TCR beta V- and J-gene trimming. There were some V segments, including TRBV6-2 and TRBV6-3, excluded as indistinguishable.

J gave up 8 bases and V 4 bases, and 6 bases lay outside the gene matches. This CDR3 has 16 residues. Germline lookup yields CDR1 SGHTA and CDR2 FQGTGA. With respect to this clone: Antigen specificity is unknown.

The chain carries TRBV7-3 and TRBJ2-1; 15 positions agree with TRBD2. The TCR sequence derives from a man aged 40-50 years in good health and CMV-seropositive. Sequencing was performed on PBMCs. CDR3 coding DNA: TGTGCCAGCAGCTCCCCGGGACTAGCGGGGGGCGATGAGCAGTTCTTC. It encodes CASSSPGLAGGDEQFF. Combining the CDR3 with reference TRBV7-3 and TRBJ2-1 gives the whole variable domain GAGVSQTPSNKVTEKGKYVELRCDPISGHTALYWYRQSLGQGPEFLIYFQGTGAADDSGLPNDRFFAVRPEGSVSTLKIQRTERGDSAVYLCASSSPGLAGGDEQFFGPGTRLTVL.